This T cell receptor (beta chain) was obtained from a study of blood T cell repertoires in COVID-19 (TCRdb year 2020). Context from the whole study: Collaborator samples came from the United States, Italy and Spain and covered acute and convalescent phases of COVID-19. The prospective study material was composed of cDNA or gDNA derived from T cells, B-cell-depleted T cells, or PBMCs. Deeply sampled blood TCRbeta repertoires from subjects exposed to, actively infected with, or recovered from COVID-19 were included in the dataset. The repertoires were made available in a free public database intended to serve as a resource for research on the immune response to SARS-CoV-2. Samples were obtained from the ongoing ImmuneRACE study (first 160 participants) and from some 1,300 subjects provided by 6 global collaborators. Sample metadata almost always included a de-identified subject ID, COVID-19 status, age in years and sex. HLA class I and class II types, where available, came from metadata supplied by the sample provider rather than from assay-based typing. What the research found in general, with its limitations: How much clinical and demographic metadata was included differed by source and by participant, and the metadata was provided uncurated.

Whole blood was collected in K2EDTA tubes by collaborating institutions according to the institutions' own protocols. Collaborator samples were shipped for TCRbeta analysis as frozen whole blood, isolated PBMCs, or DNA extracted from either sample type. With respect to this clone: The antigen it binds to is not known. There are no base qualities to consult, and no much larger clone falls within one base.

Including cysteine and phenylalanine, the CDR3 has 15 amino acids. CDR3 DNA only is kept here, 45 bases in frame from base 1. TCRbeta CDR3 regions were amplified from genomic DNA using the immunoSEQ Assay, a bias-controlled multiplex PCR. As for the authors' bioinformatics: Within the assay, amplification of reference gene primers was used to estimate how many nucleated cells each sample contained. Sequence reads were collapsed and filtered to measure the absolute abundance of every unique TCRbeta CDR3 rearrangement. For each sample, productive Simpson clonality was calculated by taking the square root of Simpson's diversity index across productive rearrangements. The table was pulled from immuneACCESS by TCRdb, which kept in-frame rearrangements only. Such tables lose some clones; where checked, under half of the loss comes from unresolved V genes, and the rest has no known cause. The D gene and trimming were derived from the DNA, and the V and J assignments and clone size from that table. The sample table shows 60,000 to 75,000 clones, and 88% are seen once. The ten largest account for about 1.5% of the sample.

The chain couples TRBV21-1 to TRBJ1-1. TRBV21-1 is a pseudogene segment. The sample taken for sequencing was peripheral blood. The sequence derives from a human donor in a cohort sampled during active COVID-19. The DNA is as follows: TGTGCCAGCAGCAAAAATCGGGGGACGAGGACTGAAGCTTTCTTT. Translated, this is CASSKNRGTRTEAFF.